The text below deals with one TCR beta chain. Via MiXCR, TCRdb re-called the PCR reads, giving one row per CDR3 protein. Seen here are 9,500 to 14,000 distinct CDR3 sequences, over 20% observed once, and the top ten hold 8% to 9.5%. The CDR3 has 15 residues. The V segment lost 3 bases and the J segment 6 bases; nucleotides outside the gene matches: 5. These data come from a study of immune characterization of retroperitoneal liposarcoma. The sequence was collected from a female donor with retroperitoneal liposarcoma. Sample: blood. This sequence joins TRBV12-3 or TRBV12-4 and TRBJ1-6; 7 nucleotides align to TRBD1. The CDR3 sequence: CASSFGGTANSPLHF. CDR3 in DNA: TGTGCCAGCAGTTTCGGGGGGACAGCTAATTCACCCCTCCACTTT.